The text below deals with one TCR beta chain. Its antigen is unknown. CD4+ cell separation produced CD45RA+ naive and CD45RA-negative memory subsets. From germline, CDR1 is SGHRS and CDR2 YFSETQ. The CDR3 covers 15 residues. V was pared by 5 bases and J by 1 base, with 14 bases between. The sample is drawn from a study of shared clonotypes between healthy human individuals. Overall study results and limits: Shared clonotypes: roughly 4.7% naive CD4, around 4% naive CD8, 2.3% memory CD4, under 0.5% memory CD8. Among donors, clonotype sharing was expected to be affected by sequencing depth. All-four-donor shared clonotypes had higher generation probabilities than non-shared clonotypes did.

Measured with immunoSEQ multiplex PCR; TCRdb has only the in-frame clones, and not every one. The sample lists 180,000 or so clones; approximately 95% were seen once. The chain joins TRBV5-1 to TRBJ2-3, with D perhaps matching TRBD1 (5 bases). Sequences were obtained from naive CD4+ T cells sorted from blood. The subset was: CD45RA+ positively selected. This clonotype originated in a woman aged 25 to 39 in good health. Written as DNA, the CDR3 is TGCGCCAGCAGTCCCTCCAGCAGGGGCACAGATACGCAGTATTTT. Residues: CASSPSSRGTDTQYF.